The 32 T cell receptor beta chains listed next were all sequenced from one sample in a study of blood T cell repertoires in COVID-19. Generated by immunoSEQ multiplex PCR, the TCRdb table keeps only in-frame clones and is missing some. There are 210,000 or so clones in the sample; roughly four fifths occur only once, and 4.8% lies in the top ten. Sequenced: PBMCs or T cells enriched from blood (not recorded which). Source of these receptors: a woman aged 45-60 years who had been exposed to COVID-19.

The count of this clone is one. This sequence joins TRBV10-2 and TRBJ1-5; 7 positions agree with TRBD1. Germline V gene lookup returns CDR1 WSHSY and CDR2 SAAADI. The CDR3 totals 14 residues. Trimming cost V 2 bases and J 7 bases; bases outside gene matches: 5. This CDR3 reads CASSERQGVQPQHF. CDR3 bases: TGCGCCAGCAGTGAGAGACAGGGAGTGCAGCCCCAGCATTTT.

In its sample, this clone was seen a few times. The chain is built from TRBV28 and TRBJ2-1; 10 positions agree with TRBD1. V was pared by 5 bases and J by 7 bases, with 11 bases of the junction left unmatched. CDR1 and CDR2 from the germline V gene are MDHEN and SYDVKM. The CDR3 totals 16 residues. The CDR3 spells CASSAPSTGGRNEQFF. CDR3 sequence (DNA): TGTGCCAGCAGTGCCCCCTCGACAGGGGGCAGGAATGAGCAGTTCTTC.

The chain combines TRBV19 with TRBJ2-5, with D unclear. V gave up 1 base and J gave up 4 bases, with 10 bases separating them. In germline, CDR1 is LNHDA, CDR2 SQIVND (reference sequence). This CDR3 has 14 amino acids. This CDR3 reads CASSIVGDGETQYF. The CDR3 region has the DNA TGTGCCAGTAGTATAGTCGGAGACGGAGAGACCCAGTACTTC. Combining the CDR3 with reference TRBV19 and TRBJ2-5 gives the whole variable domain DGGITQSPKYLFRKEGQNVTLSCEQNLNHDAMYWYRQDPGQGLRLIYYSQIVNDFQKGDIAEGYSVSREKKESFPLTVTSAQKNPTAFYLCASSIVGDGETQYFGPGTRLLVL.

The chain employs TRBV7-2 and TRBJ2-7; 12 nucleotides align to TRBD2. Germline values: CDR1 SGHTA, CDR2 FQGNSA. The length of the CDR3 is 17 residues. Losses at the gene ends were 2 bases for V and 4 bases for J; bases not matched to a gene: 9. The CDR3 loop is CASSLRASGGAGYEQYF. The CDR3 nucleotides read TGTGCCAGCAGCTTAAGGGCTAGCGGGGGGGCCGGGTACGAGCAGTACTTC. Combining the CDR3 with reference TRBV7-2 and TRBJ2-7 gives the whole variable domain GAGVSQSPSNKVTEKGKDVELRCDPISGHTALYWYRQSLGQGLEFLIYFQGNSAPDKSGLPSDRFSAERTGGSVSTLTIQRTQQEDSAVYLCASSLRASGGAGYEQYFGPGTRLTVT.

This rearrangement joins TRBV10-3 to TRBJ1-1; 8 positions agree with TRBD1. CDR1 ENHRY and CDR2 SYGVKD come from the germline V gene. The trim removed 4 bases at V and 11 bases at J, leaving 9 bases unmatched. The CDR3 is 13 residues long. The CDR3 loop reads CAISGPPGQEAFF. The CDR3 DNA reads TGTGCCATCAGTGGCCCCCCGGGACAGGAGGCTTTCTTT.

The genes are TRBV2 and TRBJ1-2; D may be TRBD1 (5 bases). Trimming removed 10 bases from V and 2 bases from J, with 11 bases in between. Per the germline V gene, CDR1 is SNHLY and CDR2 is FYNNEI. The CDR3 length is 12 residues. The CDR3 is CAIPQGNYGYTF. CDR3 DNA sequence: TGTGCCATCCCCCAGGGCAACTATGGCTACACCTTC. Supplemented by reference TRBV2 and TRBJ1-2, the full variable domain reads EPEVTQTPSHQVTQMGQEVILRCVPISNHLYFYWYRQILGQKVEFLVSFYNNEISEKSEIFDDQFSVERPDGSNFTLKIRSTKLEDSAMYFCAIPQGNYGYTFGSGTRLTVV.

The chain combines TRBV7-6 with TRBJ1-3; D unresolved. The CDR3 contains 14 residues. Germline CDR1 reads SGHVS; CDR2 reads FNYEAQ. V shed 5 bases and J shed 2 bases, with 10 bases lying between them. For the CDR3, the DNA is TGTGCCAGCAGCGTAGGGCTGGCTGGAAACACCATATATTTT. This sequence encodes CASSVGLAGNTIYF.

The CDR3 protein is CASNRNRGHWETQYF. The CDR3 nucleotides are TGTGCCAGCAACCGAAACAGGGGGCATTGGGAGACCCAGTACTTC. The rearrangement uses TRBV7-2 and TRBJ2-5; 9 nucleotides agree with TRBD1. V was pared by 7 bases and J by 5 bases, with 11 bases of the junction left unmatched. Germline V gives CDR1 SGHTA, CDR2 FQGNSA. The CDR3 is 15 residues long.

This sequence joins TRBV5-1 and TRBJ1-3; no clear D gene. Trimming pared 0 bases from V and 8 bases from J, leaving 12 bases between. This CDR3 has 14 amino acids. Germline-derived CDR1 and CDR2 are SGHRS and YFSETQ. CDR3 coding DNA: TGCGCCAGCAGCTTGGCTGGAGTAGCAGACACCATATATTTT. This sequence encodes CASSLAGVADTIYF.

The chain links TRBV7-2 to TRBJ1-1, with 7 bases lining up with TRBD1. The CDR3 is made up of 12 amino acids. J gave up 9 bases and V 5 bases, and 6 bases lay outside the gene matches. Per the germline V gene, CDR1 is SGHTA and CDR2 is FQGNSA. As DNA, the CDR3 is TGTGCCAGCAGCACACCGGGACAGAAAGCTTTCTTT. Translated: CASSTPGQKAFF.

The chain combines TRBV6-5 with TRBJ2-3, with 7 bases that match TRBD1. Per germline, CDR1 MNHEY and CDR2 SVGAGI. CDR3 length equals 15 residues. With V trimmed by 7 bases and J by 3 bases, 10 bases remained unmatched. CDR3 region: CASITQGERTDTQYF. The DNA of the CDR3 is TGTGCCAGCATTACGCAGGGGGAAAGGACAGATACGCAGTATTTT.

The rearrangement links TRBV28 to TRBJ2-5; D unclear. CDR3 length: 13 amino acids. Between the trimmed V and J ends, which lost 3 bases and 1 base, there was a span of 6 bases. Germline V CDR1 and CDR2: MDHEN, SYDVKM. CDR3 in amino acids: CASSFTAQETQYF. The CDR3 DNA sequence: TGTGCCAGCAGTTTCACAGCCCAAGAGACCCAGTACTTC.

The chain couples TRBV6-2 or TRBV6-3 to TRBJ1-1; 8 bases match TRBD1. The ends lost 2 bases at V and 12 bases at J; junction bases unmatched: 5. The germline CDR1 and CDR2 sequences are MNHEY and SVGEGT. The CDR3 length is 12 residues. CDR3 sequence reads: CASSYGTGRTFF. The CDR3, as DNA: TGTGCCAGCAGTTACGGGACAGGTAGAACTTTCTTT.

The V gene is TRBV3-1 (or the pseudogene TRBV3-2), the J gene TRBJ2-7, with a possible D match to TRBD2 (7 bases). V was pared by 4 bases and J by 1 base, with 14 bases between. Germline CDR1 reads LGHDT; CDR2 reads YNNKEL (reference sequence). This CDR3 is built from 15 residues. CDR3 amino acids: CASSPGAGQSYEQYF. CDR3 nucleotides: TGTGCCAGCAGCCCCGGAGCGGGACAATCCTACGAGCAGTACTTC.

The chain links TRBV30 to TRBJ2-7, with a weak D call TRBD2 (6 bases). The CDR3 has 13 amino acids. V was shortened by 2 bases and J by 4 bases, with 12 bases between the two germline ends. Germline loops: CDR1 GTSNPN, CDR2 SVGIG (reference sequence). CDR3 loop: CAWSRRGRYEQYF. Here the CDR3 DNA reads TGTGCCTGGAGTAGGAGGGGCCGATACGAGCAGTACTTC.

The rearrangement links TRBV28 to TRBJ1-1; a weak D match, TRBD1 (5 bases). The V and J ends lost 3 bases and 7 bases respectively, with 9 bases between them. CDR3 size: 12 residues. CDR1 and CDR2 (germline): MDHEN, SYDVKM. The CDR3 protein is CASSFAGREAFF. The CDR3 DNA follows: TGTGCCAGCAGTTTCGCAGGGCGTGAAGCTTTCTTT.

The J gene is TRBJ1-1, the V gene TRBV13, with D possibly TRBD1 on 5 matching bases. Germline assignment: CDR1 PRHDT and CDR2 FYEKMQ (reference sequence). The CDR3 is made up of 13 amino acids. V was clipped by 2 bases and J by 4 bases, with 8 bases between them. The CDR3 nucleotides are TGTGCCAGCAGCTTAAAGGGGCGCACTGAAGCTTTCTTT. Translated: CASSLKGRTEAFF.

The chain uses TRBV10-2 and TRBJ1-5; TRBD1 is a possible D gene (6 bases). The CDR3 has 14 amino acids. Per the germline V gene, CDR1 is WSHSY and CDR2 is SAAADI. Trimming removed 8 bases at V and 5 bases at J, with 16 bases between. CDR3 loop: CASWPGVAYQPQHF. The CDR3 DNA sequence: TGCGCCAGCTGGCCAGGGGTCGCCTATCAGCCCCAGCATTTT.

V is TRBV7-9 and J is TRBJ1-3; 7 nucleotides line up with TRBD1. CDR1 is SEHNR and CDR2 is FQNEAQ in the germline V gene (reference sequence). The CDR3 loop spans 16 amino acids. Trimming at V came to 0 bases and at J to 3 bases, leaving 5 bases not matched to a gene. The CDR3 DNA reads as TGTGCCAGCAGCTTAGCGACACAGGGGTTTGGAAACACCATATATTTT. Amino acid sequence: CASSLATQGFGNTIYF.

The chain links TRBV7-9 to TRBJ1-5; 8 nucleotides align to TRBD1. Germline V gives CDR1 SEHNR, CDR2 FQNEAQ (reference sequence). V shed 9 bases, J shed 0 bases, and the junction held 4 bases outside the gene matches. This CDR3 spans 14 amino acids. The CDR3 protein is CASSDRGSNQPQHF. CDR3 DNA: TGTGCCAGTTCCGACAGGGGTAGCAATCAGCCCCAGCATTTT.

This clone has just a few counts. This chain uses TRBV29-1 with TRBJ1-1; TRBD1 matches 7 bases. Per germline, CDR1 SQVTM and CDR2 ANQGSEA. Germline trimming cut 6 bases from V and 1 base from J; bases unmatched to any gene: 5. The CDR3 runs 13 residues. CDR3 nucleotide sequence: TGCAGCGTCAGACAGGGAAGGAACACTGAAGCTTTCTTT. It yields the protein CSVRQGRNTEAFF.

The CDR3 nucleotides are TGTGCCAGCAGTGAAGCATCCGGGACAGGGATCGGCAAAAACATTCAGTACTTC. This encodes CASSEASGTGIGKNIQYF. The chain couples TRBV6-1 to TRBJ2-4; TRBD1 matches at 9 bases. Germline CDR1 reads MNHNS; CDR2 reads SASEGT. Trimming cost V 0 bases and J 3 bases; bases outside gene matches: 9. The CDR3 is 18 residues long.

This clone was recorded once. The genes are TRBV19 and TRBJ1-1, with a tentative D call TRBD1 (6 bases). This CDR3 has 15 amino acids. CDR1 and CDR2 from the germline V gene are LNHDA and SQIVND (reference sequence). The V gene lost 5 bases and the J gene lost 4 bases, with 17 bases spanning the gap. This CDR3 reads CASSSQDSRSTEAFF. Here the CDR3 DNA reads TGTGCCAGTAGTTCACAGGACAGCCGATCCACTGAAGCTTTCTTT.

This clone has only one observation. V is TRBV5-1 and J is TRBJ2-7; possible D gene TRBD2, 6 bases. V was pared by 4 bases and J by 3 bases, with 14 bases between. In germline, CDR1 is SGHRS, CDR2 YFSETQ. The CDR3 loop spans 14 amino acids. CDR3 protein: CASSVEGTHYEQYF. CDR3 coding DNA: TGCGCCAGCAGCGTTGAGGGGACTCACTACGAGCAGTACTTC.

The gene calls are TRBV10-2 and TRBJ2-2; possible D gene TRBD2, 6 bases. The CDR3 is 12 residues long. Germline V gene lookup returns CDR1 WSHSY and CDR2 SAAADI. Trimming pared 8 bases from V and 6 bases from J, leaving 10 bases between. CDR3: CASRGWAGELFF. The CDR3 DNA follows: TGCGCCAGCCGGGGGTGGGCCGGGGAGCTGTTTTTT.

V and J are TRBV3-1 (or the pseudogene TRBV3-2) and TRBJ1-2, with D possibly matching TRBD1 (6 bases). The CDR3 totals 13 residues. V lost 4 bases, J lost 4 bases, and 10 bases lay in between. Germline CDR1 is LGHDT and CDR2 is YNNKEL (reference sequence). CDR3 DNA sequence: TGTGCCAGCAGCCCTCCGACAGGCTATGGCTACACCTTC. Encoded protein: CASSPPTGYGYTF.

A single count supports this clone. V is TRBV7-2 and J is TRBJ2-1; the match to TRBD1 covers 8 bases. Per the germline V gene, CDR1 is SGHTA and CDR2 is FQGNSA. V was clipped by 4 bases and J by 3 bases; unmatched bases: 5. The CDR3 is made up of 15 amino acids. The CDR3 DNA is TGTGCCAGCAGCTGGGAGGACAGGGTCTACAATGAGCAGTTCTTC. It is translated as CASSWEDRVYNEQFF.

This chain's CDR3 is CASSASPGETQYF. In nucleotides, the CDR3 is TGTGCCAGTAGTGCCAGCCCCGGGGAGACCCAGTACTTC. This chain uses TRBV19 with TRBJ2-5, with unresolved D. The CDR3 is 13 amino acids. V was trimmed by 5 bases and J by 5 bases, leaving 12 bases between them. Germline V gives CDR1 LNHDA, CDR2 SQIVND (reference sequence).

The chain joins TRBV5-1 to TRBJ1-6; tentatively, D is TRBD1 (5 bases). V was cut by 3 bases and J by 7 bases, with 11 bases left in between. The V gene's germline CDR1 is SGHRS and CDR2 YFSETQ. The CDR3 runs to 14 residues. CDR3 in DNA: TGCGCCAGCAGCTCCCTATCAGGGAATTCACCCCTCCACTTT. Its translation is CASSSLSGNSPLHF.

This chain links TRBV6-5 with TRBJ2-2, with 7 bases matching TRBD2. Germline CDR1 reads MNHEY; CDR2 reads SVGAGI. This CDR3 has 15 residues. V lost 8 bases and J lost 2; bases outside the gene matches: 8. Here the CDR3 DNA reads TGTGCCAGCCGAAGGGGACTACGAAACACCGGGGAGCTGTTTTTT. Amino acids: CASRRGLRNTGELFF.

The J gene is TRBJ1-2, the V gene TRBV28; 12 bases are a match to TRBD1. The CDR3 is 15 amino acids. After removal of 6 bases from V and 8 bases from J, the junction contained 10 bases not matched to a gene. The germline V gene encodes CDR1 MDHEN and CDR2 SYDVKM. CDR3 protein: CASRGTGGGKFGYTF. CDR3 bases: TGTGCCAGCAGGGGGACAGGGGGCGGAAAGTTCGGCTACACCTTC.

This clone was recorded once. The J gene is TRBJ2-5, the V gene TRBV7-2, with 9 bases aligning to TRBD2. The CDR3 runs 16 residues. The V and J ends lost 5 bases and 4 bases, in that order; junction bases with no gene match: 11. Per germline, CDR1 SGHTA and CDR2 FQGNSA. DNA for the CDR3: TGTGCCAGCAGCCCTATAGCAGCGGGGGGATCAGAGACCCAGTACTTC. Translated: CASSPIAAGGSETQYF.